This TCR beta chain emerged from a study of blood T cell repertoires in COVID-19. About the research overall: Sources were T cells, B-cell-depleted T cells, or PBMCs; the material itself was cDNA or gDNA.

Enrolled during active infection, Seattle patients were then followed longitudinally. CDR3 length: 15 amino acids. The germline V gene has CDR1 SGHAT and CDR2 FQNNGV. Trimming shortened V by 4 bases and J by 1 base, and 12 bases separated the two germline ends. Per the study methods: By means of reference gene primer amplification, nucleated cell counts were estimated. Some clones are missing from TCRdb's copy, which holds only in-frame ones; the method was immunoSEQ multiplex PCR. Clone size and V and J calls were adopted from that table, with D and trimming inferred from the DNA. The sample yields fewer than 300,000 clones, roughly 84% seen once.

The sample taken for sequencing was peripheral blood. The chain couples TRBV11-2 to TRBJ2-3; D is possibly TRBD2 (5 bases). The sequence was collected from a human donor with COVID-19, enrolled during active disease. The donor label of this sample is uncertain. The DNA for the CDR3 is TGTGCCAGCAGCTCCCTGGGTAGCGGCACAGATACGCAGTATTTT. Translating gives CASSSLGSGTDTQYF.